Shown below are 30 T cell receptor beta chains from a single sample sequenced in a study of shared clonotypes between healthy human individuals. CD45RO negativity and positive selection for CCR7 defined naive CD8 cells, a population that excluded terminally differentiated effector memory CD45RA+ cells. Produced via immunoSEQ multiplex PCR; TCRdb's table is partial and in-frame only. The sample contains a few million clones, 93% of which appear only once. Sequencing was carried out using naive CD8+ T cells from PBMCs. Every receptor here comes from a man aged 18 to 35 in good health. Some clones in this sample may be carry-over from other donors' samples.

This clone came up once. This chain connects TRBV28 to TRBJ2-5; D may correspond to TRBD1 or TRBD2 (5 bases each). With 6 bases removed from V and 2 bases from J, the gap between germline ends came to 13 bases. The CDR3 has 14 amino acids. Germline V gene sequence: CDR1 MDHEN, CDR2 SYDVKM. For the CDR3, the DNA is TGTGCCAGCAGCGTGAGGGGCTCACAAGAGACCCAGTACTTC. It yields the protein CASSVRGSQETQYF.

Only one count was recorded for this clone. The sample contains more than one DNA sequence encoding this CDR3. The chain joins TRBV18 to TRBJ2-2; tentatively, D is TRBD2 (6 bases). CDR1 KGHSH and CDR2 LQKENI come from the germline V gene. This CDR3 spans 14 amino acids. V gave up 2 bases and J gave up 4 bases, with 8 bases separating them. The CDR3 nucleotides read TGTGCCAGCTCACCAAGTAGCGGCACCGGGGAGCTGTTTTTT. This sequence encodes CASSPSSGTGELFF.

The chain uses TRBV25-1 and TRBJ1-1; D unclear. The CDR3 runs to 12 residues. With 6 bases removed from V and 7 bases from J, the gap between germline ends came to 12 bases. Germline V gene data show CDR1 as MGHDK and CDR2 as SYGVNS. Written as DNA, the CDR3 is TGTGCCAGCAGAATTTATGGCTTTGAAGCTTTCTTT. It is translated as CASRIYGFEAFF.

This chain uses TRBV7-9 with TRBJ2-7; D is unclear. The germline gives CDR1 SEHNR, CDR2 FQNEAQ (reference sequence). This CDR3 has 14 amino acids. V dropped 5 bases and J dropped 6 bases, with 17 bases sitting between them. The CDR3 DNA sequence: TGTGCCAGCAGCCTTGAGTCGGTCGGTCCCGAGCAGTACTTC. Protein sequence: CASSLESVGPEQYF.

This clone was found once. This chain connects TRBV28 to TRBJ2-7, with D perhaps matching TRBD2 (5 bases). In germline, CDR1 is MDHEN, CDR2 SYDVKM. The CDR3 length is 14 residues. The ends were cut back, 6 bases at V and 0 bases at J, with 12 bases in the middle. The CDR3 sequence is CASREGANSYEQYF. CDR3 nucleotides: TGTGCCAGCAGAGAGGGTGCGAACTCCTACGAGCAGTACTTC.

This clone was seen only once. The rearrangement links TRBV27 to TRBJ2-7, with 7 bases matching TRBD2. Germline CDR1 MNHEY, CDR2 SMNVEV (reference sequence). The CDR3 consists of 14 residues. The J segment lost 4 bases and the V segment lost 3 bases, leaving 6 bases of the junction unmatched. CDR3 nucleotide sequence: TGTGCCAGCAGTTTCGGCGTGGGAGGGTACGAGCAGTACTTC. This sequence encodes CASSFGVGGYEQYF.

The chain combines TRBV15 with TRBJ2-3, with 8 bases lining up with TRBD2. The CDR3 extends over 18 amino acids. CDR1 is LNHNV and CDR2 is YYDKDF in the germline V gene (reference sequence). Trimming removed 1 base from V and 6 bases from J; junction bases left unmatched: 15. The CDR3 reads CATSRVRGLAGVPDTQYF. CDR3 coding DNA: TGTGCCACCAGCAGAGTGCGAGGGCTAGCGGGCGTTCCGGATACGCAGTATTTT.

CDR3 amino acids: CASSPLGILDTQYF. For the CDR3, the DNA is TGTGCCAGCAGCCCCCTCGGCATCTTGGATACGCAGTATTTT. The V call is TRBV7-9, the J call TRBJ2-3; no clear D gene. Germline lookup yields CDR1 SEHNR and CDR2 FQNEAQ (reference sequence). The CDR3 covers 14 residues. The ends were cut back, 5 bases at V and 6 bases at J, with 15 bases in the middle.

The chain carries TRBV2 and TRBJ2-1, with D perhaps matching TRBD2 (6 bases). CDR1 SNHLY and CDR2 FYNNEI come from the germline V gene. Trimming cost V 4 bases and J 8 bases, with 27 bases left between them. The CDR3 runs 18 residues. The CDR3 spells CASSGSPLTGVVIDEQFF. The CDR3 DNA sequence: TGTGCCAGCAGTGGATCCCCCCTTACGGGAGTGGTAATTGATGAGCAGTTCTTC.

The chain links TRBV7-6 to TRBJ2-3, with TRBD2 matching 10 bases. CDR1 and CDR2 from the germline V gene are SGHVS and FNYEAQ. The CDR3 is 17 amino acids. Trimming removed 5 bases from V and 0 bases from J; junction bases left unmatched: 8. In DNA form, the CDR3 reads TGTGCCAGCAGCACACATCCAGCGGGAGGGAGCACAGATACGCAGTATTTT. Protein: CASSTHPAGGSTDTQYF.

V and J are TRBV19 and TRBJ2-3, with D possibly being TRBD1 or TRBD2 (5 bases each). This CDR3 has 14 residues. Germline CDR1 LNHDA, CDR2 SQIVND (reference sequence). The germline V and J ends were trimmed by 1 base and 4 bases, with 9 bases remaining between them. For the CDR3, the DNA is TGTGCCAGTAGTATAGGGGACGGGGCAGATACGCAGTATTTT. This codes for CASSIGDGADTQYF. Full variable domain (missing parts from reference TRBV19 and TRBJ2-3): DGGITQSPKYLFRKEGQNVTLSCEQNLNHDAMYWYRQDPGQGLRLIYYSQIVNDFQKGDIAEGYSVSREKKESFPLTVTSAQKNPTAFYLCASSIGDGADTQYFGPGTRLTVL.

The chain uses TRBV4-1 and TRBJ1-6; tentatively, D is TRBD1 (5 bases). Trimming removed 3 bases from V and 10 bases from J, with 16 bases in between. CDR1 is MGHRA, CDR2 YSYEKL, per germline. The CDR3 totals 15 residues. The CDR3 DNA sequence: TGCGCCAGCAGCCAGGGGGGAGGGACCGCCTCACCCCTCCACTTT. Translating it yields CASSQGGGTASPLHF.

The V and J genes are TRBV9 and TRBJ2-7; D might be TRBD1 (6 bases). V was shortened by 0 bases and J by 0 bases, with 10 bases between the two germline ends. Per the germline V gene, CDR1 is SGDLS and CDR2 is YYNGEE. CDR3 size: 15 residues. The DNA for the CDR3 is TGTGCCAGCAGCGTAGCCGGACAGCACTCCTACGAGCAGTACTTC. Translation gives CASSVAGQHSYEQYF.

This chain connects TRBV2 to TRBJ2-5; a weak D match, TRBD2 (6 bases). The CDR3 contains 14 residues. Trimming took 8 bases from V and 2 from J, leaving 15 bases between them. Germline V gene data show CDR1 as SNHLY and CDR2 as FYNNEI. The chain's CDR3 is CASHTAGIQETQYF. CDR3 in DNA: TGTGCCAGCCATACGGCGGGGATACAAGAGACCCAGTACTTC.

This clone was seen only a few times. The CDR3 sequence: CASSLGGVSEAFF. The CDR3 coding sequence is TGTGCCAGCAGCTTAGGTGGGGTTAGTGAAGCTTTCTTT. The chain uses TRBV7-2 and TRBJ1-1; no clear D. The CDR3 contains 13 residues. Trimming pared 1 base from V and 7 bases from J, leaving 10 bases between. Germline CDR1 and CDR2: SGHTA and FQGNSA.

To note about this clone: Additional DNA sequences in this sample encode the identical CDR3. V is TRBV5-6 and J is TRBJ2-5; 11 bases align to TRBD1. CDR1 and CDR2 from the germline V gene are SGHDT and YYEEEE. V was clipped by 0 bases and J by 5 bases; unmatched bases: 3. The CDR3 totals 15 residues. In DNA form, the CDR3 reads TGTGCCAGCAGCTTGGGGACAGGGGGCAGGGAGACCCAGTACTTC. Protein sequence: CASSLGTGGRETQYF.

This sequence joins TRBV28 and TRBJ2-1; 9 nucleotides agree with TRBD2. This CDR3 comprises 16 residues. Trimming at V came to 4 bases and at J to 2 bases, leaving 6 bases not matched to a gene. CDR1 is MDHEN, CDR2 SYDVKM, per germline. The CDR3 nucleotides are TGTGCCAGCAGTTCCCTTAGCGGGAGTCCCTACAATGAGCAGTTCTTC. Translated: CASSSLSGSPYNEQFF.

The V call is TRBV19, the J call TRBJ1-2, with TRBD1 identical over 7 bases. The CDR3 runs to 18 residues. Per the germline V gene, CDR1 is LNHDA and CDR2 is SQIVND (reference sequence). The J segment lost 4 bases and the V segment lost 5 bases, leaving 19 bases of the junction unmatched. Here the CDR3 reads CASSRIGQADLGIYGYTF. The CDR3 coding sequence is TGTGCCAGTAGTCGAATTGGACAGGCCGACCTGGGTATCTATGGCTACACCTTC. Full variable domain (missing parts from reference TRBV19 and TRBJ1-2): DGGITQSPKYLFRKEGQNVTLSCEQNLNHDAMYWYRQDPGQGLRLIYYSQIVNDFQKGDIAEGYSVSREKKESFPLTVTSAQKNPTAFYLCASSRIGQADLGIYGYTFGSGTRLTVV.

The chain recombines TRBV9 with TRBJ2-1, with 8 bases lining up with TRBD1. With V trimmed by 4 bases and J by 8 bases, 8 bases remained unmatched. In germline, CDR1 is SGDLS, CDR2 YYNGEE. This CDR3 region has 14 residues. CDR3 amino acids: CASSTRQGYDEQFF. CDR3 coding DNA: TGTGCCAGCAGCACCCGACAGGGGTATGATGAGCAGTTCTTC.

The chain is built from TRBV7-9 and TRBJ2-1; D not certain. Germline V lookup: CDR1 SEHNR, CDR2 FQNEAQ (reference sequence). The ends were cut back, 3 bases at V and 5 bases at J, with 11 bases in the middle. The CDR3 runs 14 residues. CDR3 in amino acids: CASSFVGNDNEQFF. Written as DNA, the CDR3 is TGTGCCAGCAGCTTTGTTGGAAACGACAATGAGCAGTTCTTC.

This clone was observed once. The chain combines TRBV19 with TRBJ2-7; 10 nucleotides agree with TRBD1. The CDR3 extends over 16 amino acids. The germline V gene has CDR1 LNHDA and CDR2 SQIVND (reference sequence). Trimming at V came to 6 bases and at J to 1 base, leaving 9 bases not matched to a gene. The chain's CDR3 is CASSLKRDRGSYEQYF. The CDR3 bases are TGTGCCAGTAGCCTCAAACGGGACAGGGGTTCCTACGAGCAGTACTTC.

The J gene is TRBJ2-7, the V gene TRBV29-1, with 10 bases identical to TRBD2. This CDR3 region has 14 residues. After removal of 7 bases from V and 0 bases from J, the junction contained 6 bases not matched to a gene. Germline CDR1 reads SQVTM; CDR2 reads ANQGSEA. The CDR3 DNA reads as TGCAGCGCCGTCGGACTAGCGGCCTCCTACGAGCAGTACTTC. Protein sequence: CSAVGLAASYEQYF.

The V gene is TRBV2, the J gene TRBJ2-3, with 11 bases lining up with TRBD1. The CDR3 sequence is 15 residues long. The V gene end was trimmed by 6 bases and the J gene end by 6 bases; junction bases not matched to a gene: 8. The germline gives CDR1 SNHLY, CDR2 FYNNEI. The CDR3 region is CASRERTGGVDTQYF. In DNA, the CDR3 is TGTGCCAGCAGGGAAAGGACAGGGGGCGTTGATACGCAGTATTTT. Drawing the rest from reference TRBV2 and TRBJ2-3, the complete variable domain is EPEVTQTPSHQVTQMGQEVILRCVPISNHLYFYWYRQILGQKVEFLVSFYNNEISEKSEIFDDQFSVERPDGSNFTLKIRSTKLEDSAMYFCASRERTGGVDTQYFGPGTRLTVL.

CDR3 DNA: TGTGCCAGCAGCTTGCTGCCCCCCAGCTCCTACGAGCAGTACTTC. Amino acids: CASSLLPPSSYEQYF. This chain uses TRBV5-4 with TRBJ2-7, with D unclear. From germline, CDR1 is SGHNT and CDR2 YYREEE (reference sequence). The CDR3 sequence is 15 residues long. V lost 1 base, J lost 0 bases, and 11 bases lay in between.

Of note for this clone: Other nucleotide sequences from this sample produce the same CDR3. This chain joins TRBV27 and TRBJ2-7, with 10 bases fitting TRBD2. This CDR3 is 14 amino acids long. Germline-derived CDR1 and CDR2 are MNHEY and SMNVEV (reference sequence). V dropped 6 bases and J dropped 2; count of bases not matched to a gene: 4. DNA of the CDR3: TGTGCCAGCAGCCTCCTAGCGGGAGCCTACGAGCAGTACTTC. Translated, it gives CASSLLAGAYEQYF.

This clone was picked up one time. V gene TRBV4-1 combines with J gene TRBJ1-3; a weak D match, TRBD1 (6 bases). The CDR3 loop spans 15 amino acids. Germline V lookup: CDR1 MGHRA, CDR2 YSYEKL. Trimming took off 3 bases at V and 0 bases at J, with 9 bases between the two ends. Here the CDR3 DNA reads TGCGCCAGCAGCCAGGGGGCTAGCTCTGGAAACACCATATATTTT. Translated, it gives CASSQGASSGNTIYF.

This chain joins TRBV7-9 and TRBJ2-7; 9 nucleotides match TRBD1. Germline assignment: CDR1 SEHNR and CDR2 FQNEAQ (reference sequence). This CDR3 is built from 16 residues. The V segment lost 3 bases and the J segment 3 bases; nucleotides outside the gene matches: 9. DNA of the CDR3: TGTGCCAGCAGCTTCACCGGGACAGGGCCTTACTACGAGCAGTACTTC. The encoded protein is CASSFTGTGPYYEQYF.

V gene TRBV29-1 combines with J gene TRBJ2-5; possibly TRBD1 or TRBD2 for D (5 bases each). Trimming took 0 bases from V and 1 from J, leaving 9 bases between them. Germline V CDR1 and CDR2: SQVTM, ANQGSEA. The CDR3 extends over 14 amino acids. The CDR3 spells CSVEDRDPQETQYF. The CDR3 DNA sequence: TGCAGCGTTGAAGACAGGGACCCCCAAGAGACCCAGTACTTC.

The J gene is TRBJ2-7, the V gene TRBV10-1, with D possibly being TRBD2 (7 bases). Germline V CDR1 and CDR2: WNHNN, SYGVQD (reference sequence). The length of the CDR3 is 15 residues. V shed 0 bases and J shed 3 bases, with 12 bases lying between them. CDR3 nucleotides: TGCGCCAGCAGTGAGTCCCGGGGGGCCGTCTACGAGCAGTACTTC. Encoded protein: CASSESRGAVYEQYF.

The rearrangement uses TRBV25-1 and TRBJ1-6, with unresolved D. The CDR3 consists of 13 residues. Per the germline V gene, CDR1 is MGHDK and CDR2 is SYGVNS. V was trimmed by 3 bases and J by 9 bases, leaving 9 bases between them. This CDR3 reads CASSEGLGSPLHF. The CDR3 DNA follows: TGTGCCAGCAGTGAGGGTTTGGGTTCACCCCTCCACTTT.